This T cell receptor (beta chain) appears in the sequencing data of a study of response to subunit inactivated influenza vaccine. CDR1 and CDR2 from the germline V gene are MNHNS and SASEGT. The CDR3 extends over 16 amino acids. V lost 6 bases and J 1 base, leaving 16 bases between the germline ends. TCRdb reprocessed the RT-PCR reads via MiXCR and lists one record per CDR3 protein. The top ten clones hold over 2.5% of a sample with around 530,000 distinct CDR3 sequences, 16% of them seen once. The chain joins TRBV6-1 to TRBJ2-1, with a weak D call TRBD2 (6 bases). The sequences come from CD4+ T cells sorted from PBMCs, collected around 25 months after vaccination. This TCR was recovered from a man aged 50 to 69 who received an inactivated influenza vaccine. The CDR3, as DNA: TGTGCCAGCAGAGGTCTAGCGAGGGCGTCCTACAATGAGCAGTTCTTC. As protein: CASRGLARASYNEQFF.